This section outlines one T cell receptor (beta chain) sequence together with its context. The repertoire was sequenced with immunoSEQ multiplex PCR; TCRdb's copy has only in-frame clones and lacks some. The sample lists about 80,000 clones; 90% to 95% were seen once. This CDR3 is 12 amino acids long. Germline assignment: CDR1 MDHEN and CDR2 SYDVKM. V lost 0 bases and J 6 bases, leaving 4 bases between the germline ends. This entry is derived from a study of T cell changes during pregnancy in multiple sclerosis. The source of this sequence is a female donor with multiple sclerosis, enrolled in a pregnancy study. The rearrangement links TRBV28 to TRBJ2-3; D not certain. The sequences come from peripheral blood, collected before pregnancy. CDR3 nucleotide sequence: TGTGCCAGCAGTTTATGGGCCGATACGCAGTATTTT. As protein: CASSLWADTQYF.